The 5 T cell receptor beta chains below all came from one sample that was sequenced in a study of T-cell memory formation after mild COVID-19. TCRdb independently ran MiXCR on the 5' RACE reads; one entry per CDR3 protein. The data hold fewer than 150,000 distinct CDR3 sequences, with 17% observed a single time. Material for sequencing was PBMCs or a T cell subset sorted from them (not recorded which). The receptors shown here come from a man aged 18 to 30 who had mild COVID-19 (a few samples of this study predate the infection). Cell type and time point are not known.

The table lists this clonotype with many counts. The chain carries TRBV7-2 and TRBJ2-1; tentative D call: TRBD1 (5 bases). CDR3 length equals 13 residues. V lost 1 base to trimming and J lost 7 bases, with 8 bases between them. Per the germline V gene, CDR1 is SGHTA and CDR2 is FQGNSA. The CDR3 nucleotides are TGTGCCAGCAGCTTAGGGGGCTGGAATGAGCAGTTCTTC. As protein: CASSLGGWNEQFF.

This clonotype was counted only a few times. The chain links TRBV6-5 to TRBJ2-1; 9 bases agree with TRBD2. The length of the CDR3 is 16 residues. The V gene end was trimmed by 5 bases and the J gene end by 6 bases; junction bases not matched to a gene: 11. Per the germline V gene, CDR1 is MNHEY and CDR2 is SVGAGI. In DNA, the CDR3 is TGTGCCAGCAGTCCTATTCCAGCGGGGGGCTCCAATGAGCAGTTCTTC. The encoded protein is CASSPIPAGGSNEQFF.

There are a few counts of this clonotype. CDR3 sequence reads: CASSLQGVSYNEQFF. The CDR3 DNA reads as TGCGCCAGCAGCTTGCAGGGGGTCTCCTACAATGAGCAGTTCTTC. The chain has TRBV5-1 and TRBJ2-1, with 7 bases identical to TRBD1. The CDR3 has 15 residues. Germline loops: CDR1 SGHRS, CDR2 YFSETQ. The trim removed 1 base at V and 0 bases at J, leaving 1 base unmatched.

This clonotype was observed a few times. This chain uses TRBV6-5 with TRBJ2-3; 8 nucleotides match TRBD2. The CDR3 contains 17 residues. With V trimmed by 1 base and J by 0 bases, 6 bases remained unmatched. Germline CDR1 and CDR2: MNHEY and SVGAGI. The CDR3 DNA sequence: TGTGCCAGCAGTTACTGGGGAGCGGGAGCTAGCACAGATACGCAGTATTTT. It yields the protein CASSYWGAGASTDTQYF.

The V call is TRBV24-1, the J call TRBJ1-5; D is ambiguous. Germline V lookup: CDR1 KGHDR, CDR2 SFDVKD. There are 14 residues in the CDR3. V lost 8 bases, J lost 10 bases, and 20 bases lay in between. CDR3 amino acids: CATTEGPLVRPQHF. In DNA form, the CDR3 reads TGTGCCACCACTGAGGGTCCCCTCGTCCGACCCCAGCATTTT.